The entry below describes one T cell receptor (beta chain). Its antigen is currently unknown. This record comes from a study of siplizumab effects on memory and regulatory T cells. Study outcomes and limitations: In siplizumab conditions, mappable alloreactive CD4+ clones averaged approximately 70% Treg-derived, against 25% to 30% in controls. Unstimulated subsets accounted for the mapping of only a minor share of the clones that were alloreactive. Siplizumab significantly brought down the alloreactive sequences that trace back to unstimulated CD4+ memory cells. Whether proliferating Tregs in siplizumab cultures suppress was not functionally confirmed.

The CDR3 extends over 14 amino acids. Trimming cost V 3 bases and J 3 bases, with 11 bases left between them. Germline CDR1 and CDR2: MGHRA and YSYEKL. Generated by immunoSEQ multiplex PCR, the TCRdb table keeps only in-frame clones and is missing some. The sample shows tens of thousands of clones, 90% to 98% of them seen only once. The J gene is TRBJ1-2, the V gene TRBV4-1; the D gene is possibly TRBD1 (5 bases). The sequence came from a human donor in good health. Sequenced sample: naive CD8+ T cells sorted from blood. This chain's CDR3 is CASSQGDGDYGYTF. CDR3 DNA sequence: TGCGCCAGCAGCCAGGGGGACGGGGACTATGGCTACACCTTC.